What follows are 10 T cell receptor beta chains derived from one specimen sequenced in a study of blood T cell repertoires in COVID-19. The data were produced by immunoSEQ multiplex PCR, yet TCRdb's version contains in-frame clones alone and is incomplete. Among around 500,000 clones, less than 90% were seen once, and the ten largest hold approximately 8.3%. The sequenced sample consisted of PBMCs or T cells enriched from blood (not recorded which). These receptors originate from a woman aged 55-69 years who had recovered from COVID-19.

V is TRBV5-4 and J is TRBJ2-7; 9 positions agree with TRBD1. CDR1 and CDR2 (germline): SGHNT, YYREEE (reference sequence). The CDR3 contains 13 residues. Unmatched junction bases numbered 5, after V lost 4 bases and J lost 6 bases. The CDR3 region is CASSIGQGREQYF. The CDR3 DNA is TGTGCCAGCAGCATAGGACAGGGGCGCGAGCAGTACTTC.

V gene TRBV2 combines with J gene TRBJ1-6, with D perhaps TRBD1 (6 bases). Germline CDR1 and CDR2: SNHLY and FYNNEI. The length of the CDR3 is 14 residues. Trimming stripped 10 bases from V and 6 bases from J, with 16 bases between. For the CDR3, the DNA is TGTGCCACCGAGACCAGGGGTGGTAATTCACCCCTCCACTTT. Protein product: CATETRGGNSPLHF.

This chain joins TRBV11-2 and TRBJ2-3; 7 nucleotides line up with TRBD2. Trimming took 2 bases from V and 0 from J; bases not matched to a gene: 5. There are 16 residues in the CDR3. CDR1 is SGHAT and CDR2 is FQNNGV in the germline V gene. The CDR3 nucleotides read TGTGCCAGCAGCTTATTGGCTAGCGGAAGCACAGATACGCAGTATTTT. Amino acids: CASSLLASGSTDTQYF.

The chain joins TRBV9 to TRBJ2-6, with D maybe TRBD2 (6 bases). This CDR3 is 13 amino acids long. V was pared by 7 bases and J by 4 bases, with 9 bases between. Per germline, CDR1 SGDLS and CDR2 YYNGEE. For the CDR3, the DNA is TGTGCCAGCGGGGGGACGGGGGCCAACGTCCTGACTTTC. Its translation: CASGGTGANVLTF.

This clone was picked up a small number of times. One end of the junction is discordant with germline, which a read error may explain. The chain combines TRBV7-2 with TRBJ1-2; D not resolved. This CDR3 region has 13 residues. Germline CDR1 reads SGHTA; CDR2 reads FQGNSA. The CDR3 loop is CASSLGLNQGYTF. The CDR3 nucleotides read TGTGCCAGCAGTTTAGGGCTTAACCAGGGCTACACCTTC.

This clone has only one observation. This chain uses TRBV12-3 or TRBV12-4 with TRBJ2-3; no definite D call. The CDR3 runs 13 residues. Between the trimmed V and J ends, which lost 7 bases and 4 bases, there was a span of 12 bases. The CDR3 here is CASTTGRADTQYF. The CDR3 DNA is TGTGCCAGCACCACGGGTCGGGCAGATACGCAGTATTTT.

This chain joins TRBV27 and TRBJ1-6; D is undetermined. There are 12 residues in the CDR3. V was trimmed by 5 bases and J by 14 bases, leaving 13 bases between them. Germline V gene lookup returns CDR1 MNHEY and CDR2 SMNVEV (reference sequence). In DNA, the CDR3 is TGTGCCAGCAGTCCTCCCGCGGGGTCCCTCCACTTT. The encoded protein is CASSPPAGSLHF.

This clone was found a few times. The chain employs TRBV4-1 and TRBJ2-2; D uncertain. V was pared by 3 bases and J by 9 bases, with 8 bases between. Germline CDR1 and CDR2: MGHRA and YSYEKL. The CDR3 runs 12 residues. The CDR3 region is CASSHKPWELFF. The CDR3 DNA is TGCGCCAGCAGCCATAAGCCGTGGGAGCTGTTTTTT.

V and J are TRBV6-5 and TRBJ1-1; no reliable D call. The V gene lost 0 bases and the J gene lost 6 bases, with 8 bases spanning the gap. This CDR3 has 13 residues. Germline-derived CDR1 and CDR2 are MNHEY and SVGAGI. The CDR3 protein is CASSYSSRAEAFF. The DNA for the CDR3 is TGTGCCAGCAGTTACTCGTCACGCGCTGAAGCTTTCTTT.

The J gene is TRBJ2-4, the V gene TRBV9; D is ambiguous. There are 15 residues in the CDR3. V lost 0 bases and J lost 0, with 7 bases in between. The germline CDR1 and CDR2 sequences are SGDLS and YYNGEE. Here the CDR3 reads CASSVGHLAKNIQYF. In DNA, the CDR3 is TGTGCCAGCAGCGTAGGACATCTAGCCAAAAACATTCAGTACTTC.